Below, one T cell receptor beta chain is given with its context. Its matching antigen is unknown. One end of the junction does not line up with germline, which may come from a read error. The entry originates in a study of tumor-infiltrating lymphocytes in primary liver carcinoma. General study findings and limits: Between tumor regions, pairs overlapped more than tumor-adjacent and tumor-blood pairs did.

Researchers drew blood RNA from unsorted whole blood and extracted germline DNA as well. The authors made TCR beta cDNA from around 500 ng total RNA with a constant-region primer. A slightly modified ARM-PCR protocol with three nested multiplex PCR rounds produced these TCR beta libraries. TCRdb re-called the multiplex PCR reads through MiXCR, storing one row per CDR3 protein. The data hold approximately 320,000 distinct CDR3 sequences, with about three fifths observed a single time. Sequences were obtained from peripheral blood. This TCR came from a woman aged 30 to 39 with primary liver carcinoma and hepatitis B virus infection.

CDR3 sequence (DNA): TGTGCCAGAAGTTACGTGTGGGGTCCTCAAGAGACCCAGTACTTC. This sequence encodes CARSYVWGPQETQYF. V usage is TRBV6-6 and J usage is TRBJ2-5; unclear D gene. Per germline, CDR1 MNHNY and CDR2 SVGAGI (reference sequence). The CDR3 sequence is 15 residues long.